This T cell receptor (beta chain) was observed in a study of blood T cell repertoires in COVID-19. Profiling relied on immunoSEQ multiplex PCR, and the TCRdb table lists in-frame clones only, not all of them. This sample yields about 49,000 clones, of which about 70% are seen a single time; about 8.8% belongs to the top ten. The V gene's germline CDR1 is SNHLY and CDR2 FYNNEI. The CDR3 is 15 residues long. The V and J ends lost 1 base and 2 bases respectively, with 10 bases between them. Material: peripheral blood. The sequence was collected from a woman between 65 and 79 years old with acute or convalescent COVID-19. The chain employs TRBV2 and TRBJ2-3; D not certain. The CDR3 DNA is TGTGCCAGCAGTGAAGGCGAGGCTTACACAGATACGCAGTATTTT. Protein product: CASSEGEAYTDTQYF.